A single sample gave rise to the 24 T cell receptor beta chains below, sequenced in a study of T cell responses to AZD1222 COVID-19 vaccine. Generated by immunoSEQ multiplex PCR, the TCRdb table keeps only in-frame clones and is missing some. The sample shows roughly 85,000 clones, 90% of them seen only once. The input for sequencing was peripheral blood, taken 28 days after the second AZD1222 dose. All receptors come from an adult who received the AZD1222 COVID-19 vaccine.

J is TRBJ2-1 and V is TRBV7-9, with a possible D match to TRBD2 (6 bases). Per the germline V gene, CDR1 is SEHNR and CDR2 is FQNEAQ (reference sequence). Trimming shortened V by 7 bases and J by 7 bases, and 23 bases separated the two germline ends. The CDR3 contains 16 residues. The CDR3, as DNA: TGTGCCAGCAAACCGGAGGGGCTAGGCAAGTTAAATGAGCAGTTCTTC. This codes for CASKPEGLGKLNEQFF.

The table lists this clone with a count of one. The rearrangement links TRBV5-5 to TRBJ1-5, with 8 bases aligning to TRBD1. Germline assignment: CDR1 SGHKS and CDR2 YYEKEE (reference sequence). The CDR3 sequence is 16 residues long. J gave up 1 base and V 0 bases, and 3 bases lay outside the gene matches. The CDR3 sequence: CASSLGTGRSNQPQHF. The DNA of the CDR3 is TGTGCCAGCAGCTTGGGGACAGGGCGAAGCAATCAGCCCCAGCATTTT.

This clone came up once. The genes are TRBV7-9 and TRBJ1-4; D remains unclear. Deletions cut 4 bases from V and 0 bases from J, with 3 bases between. Germline V CDR1 and CDR2: SEHNR, FQNEAQ (reference sequence). CDR3 size: 13 residues. The CDR3 loop reads CASSYTTNEKLFF. CDR3 sequence (DNA): TGTGCCAGCAGCTATACAACTAATGAAAAACTGTTTTTT. Based on the CDR3 plus reference TRBV7-9 and TRBJ1-4, the full variable domain is DTGVSQNPRHKITKRGQNVTFRCDPISEHNRLYWYRQTLGQGPEFLTYFQNEAQLEKSRLLSDRFSAERPKGSFSTLEIQRTEQGDSAMYLCASSYTTNEKLFFGSGTQLSVL.

V and J are TRBV30 and TRBJ1-5; 11 bases align to TRBD1. The junction had 8 bases not matched to a gene; V was cut back by 2 bases and J by 2 bases. In germline, CDR1 is GTSNPN, CDR2 SVGIG (reference sequence). The length of the CDR3 is 17 residues. This CDR3 is CAWSKGQGGLGNQPQHF. In nucleotides, the CDR3 is TGTGCCTGGAGTAAGGGACAGGGGGGATTGGGCAATCAGCCCCAGCATTTT.

V is TRBV4-2 and J is TRBJ1-2; TRBD1 matches at 10 bases. The CDR3 runs 16 residues. Germline values: CDR1 LGHNA, CDR2 YNFKEQ. V gave up 0 bases and J gave up 1 base; unmatched junction bases: 2. CDR3 loop: CASSQEGQGDNYGYTF. The DNA for the CDR3 is TGTGCCAGCAGCCAAGAAGGACAGGGGGATAACTATGGCTACACCTTC.

The gene calls are TRBV7-9 and TRBJ2-5; D ambiguous. The CDR3 spans 14 residues. Germline-derived CDR1 and CDR2 are SEHNR and FQNEAQ (reference sequence). V lost 5 bases, J lost 5 bases, and 15 bases lay in between. CDR3 amino acids: CASSLISSGETQYF. The CDR3 nucleotides read TGTGCCAGCAGCCTAATCTCGAGTGGGGAGACCCAGTACTTC.

The J gene is TRBJ1-1, the V gene TRBV18; the match to TRBD1 covers 7 bases. From germline, CDR1 is KGHSH and CDR2 LQKENI. Unmatched junction bases numbered 12, after V lost 3 bases and J lost 5 bases. There are 16 residues in the CDR3. CDR3 bases: TGTGCCAGCTCACCCCTCGAGGGGGCCGGAGTTACTGAAGCTTTCTTT. Translated, it gives CASSPLEGAGVTEAFF.

The CDR3 is CASSVAAGEAFF. CDR3 sequence (DNA): TGTGCCAGCAGTGTAGCGGCGGGTGAAGCTTTCTTT. The chain has TRBV6-1 and TRBJ1-1; D is unclear. The CDR3 runs 12 residues. The V end was cut by 4 bases, the J end by 7 bases, with 10 bases between. Germline V gene lookup returns CDR1 MNHNS and CDR2 SASEGT.

This chain joins TRBV20-1 and TRBJ2-5; D uncertain. Germline V gene sequence: CDR1 DFQATT, CDR2 SNEGSKA (reference sequence). CDR3 size: 11 residues. Trimming cost V 4 bases and J 4 bases, with 7 bases left between them. The CDR3 reads CSATPPETQYF. In nucleotides, the CDR3 is TGCAGTGCTACTCCACCAGAGACCCAGTACTTC.

The V gene is TRBV7-6, the J gene TRBJ1-1, with D possibly being TRBD1 (6 bases). CDR1 is SGHVS, CDR2 FNYEAQ, per germline. The CDR3 loop spans 15 amino acids. The ends were cut back, 5 bases at V and 3 bases at J, with 16 bases in the middle. In nucleotides, the CDR3 is TGTGCCAGCAGCACATCTCACAGGGTGGACACTGAAGCTTTCTTT. This sequence encodes CASSTSHRVDTEAFF.

The chain is built from TRBV12-3 or TRBV12-4 and TRBJ1-5, with D perhaps matching TRBD1 (5 bases). The CDR3 covers 13 residues. V lost 4 bases, J lost 7 bases, and 11 bases lay in between. The CDR3 bases are TGTGCCAGCAGTTGGGGCGCCGTCCAGCCCCAGCATTTT. It encodes CASSWGAVQPQHF.

This sequence joins TRBV5-1 and TRBJ2-3; D is unresolved. Germline assignment: CDR1 SGHRS and CDR2 YFSETQ. This CDR3 contains 13 residues. The ends were cut back, 7 bases at V and 2 bases at J, with 11 bases in the middle. The CDR3 loop is CASGRWDTDTQYF. Here the CDR3 DNA reads TGCGCCAGCGGTCGGTGGGACACAGATACGCAGTATTTT.

This chain connects TRBV12-3 or TRBV12-4 to TRBJ1-3; D remains ambiguous. V was cut by 3 bases and J by 3 bases, with 6 bases left in between. This CDR3 has 13 amino acids. The CDR3 is CASSFSHGNTIYF. The DNA of the CDR3 is TGTGCCAGCAGTTTCTCGCATGGAAACACCATATATTTT.

The count of this clone is one. V gene TRBV5-8 combines with J gene TRBJ1-1; D is uncertain. Germline V lookup: CDR1 SGHTS, CDR2 YDEGEE. The CDR3 runs 13 residues. Trimming shortened V by 1 base and J by 1 base, and 5 bases separated the two germline ends. CDR3 region: CASSLYQNTEAFF. The CDR3 DNA reads as TGTGCCAGCAGCTTGTACCAGAACACTGAAGCTTTCTTT. The complete variable domain, with remaining parts taken from reference TRBV5-8 and TRBJ1-1, reads EAGVTQSPTHLIKTRGQQATLRCSPISGHTSVYWYQQALGLGLQFLLWYDEGEERNRGNFPPRFSGRQFPNYSSELNVNALELEDSALYLCASSLYQNTEAFFGQGTRLTVV.

J is TRBJ1-3 and V is TRBV9; D unclear. Trimming took 0 bases from V and 0 from J, leaving 7 bases between them. The germline gives CDR1 SGDLS, CDR2 YYNGEE. The length of the CDR3 is 15 residues. CDR3 region: CASSVDLGSGNTIYF. The DNA of the CDR3 is TGTGCCAGCAGCGTAGATTTAGGCTCTGGAAACACCATATATTTT.

The chain joins TRBV7-9 to TRBJ1-2; D is unresolved. CDR3 length equals 12 residues. Germline CDR1 SEHNR, CDR2 FQNEAQ (reference sequence). V was clipped by 2 bases and J by 4 bases, with 5 bases between them. CDR3 nucleotide sequence: TGTGCCAGCAGCTTATTGAGCTATGGCTACACCTTC. Protein product: CASSLLSYGYTF.

This chain links TRBV15 with TRBJ2-7, with a tentative D call TRBD1 (6 bases). Trimming left V 5 bases short and J 7 bases short, with 9 bases between. The CDR3 runs to 11 residues. Germline V gene data show CDR1 as LNHNV and CDR2 as YYDKDF (reference sequence). This CDR3 reads CATSEGQEQYF. The CDR3 DNA follows: TGTGCCACCAGCGAAGGACAGGAGCAGTACTTC.

The V gene is TRBV3-1 (or the pseudogene TRBV3-2), the J gene TRBJ2-1, with 7 bases fitting TRBD2. The CDR3 runs to 13 residues. Germline lookup yields CDR1 LGHDT and CDR2 YNNKEL (reference sequence). The trim removed 6 bases at V and 8 bases at J, leaving 7 bases unmatched. CDR3 residues: CASRRTSLDEQFF. In DNA, the CDR3 is TGTGCCAGCAGGAGGACTAGTTTAGATGAGCAGTTCTTC.

The gene calls are TRBV27 and TRBJ2-1, with D hard to call. The CDR3 contains 13 residues. Per germline, CDR1 MNHEY and CDR2 SMNVEV (reference sequence). Trimming took off 1 base at V and 5 bases at J, with 6 bases between the two ends. DNA for the CDR3: TGTGCCAGCAGTTTATGGGGTAACAATGAGCAGTTCTTC. This translates into CASSLWGNNEQFF.

V gene TRBV18 combines with J gene TRBJ1-2; D is perhaps TRBD1 (6 bases). The germline V gene encodes CDR1 KGHSH and CDR2 LQKENI. The CDR3 has 13 amino acids. V dropped 6 bases and J dropped 1 base, with 9 bases sitting between them. DNA for the CDR3: TGTGCCAGCTCGCCGGACAGTAACTATGGCTACACCTTC. Translated, it gives CASSPDSNYGYTF.

The chain combines TRBV27 with TRBJ2-2; no reliable D call. This CDR3 is 12 amino acids long. The V gene lost 10 bases and the J gene lost 5 bases, with 11 bases spanning the gap. Germline V gene lookup returns CDR1 MNHEY and CDR2 SMNVEV (reference sequence). CDR3 amino acids: CATMRATGELFF. The CDR3 bases are TGTGCCACCATGAGAGCAACCGGGGAGCTGTTTTTT.

This sequence joins TRBV5-4 and TRBJ2-5; 11 positions agree with TRBD2. The germline CDR1 and CDR2 sequences are SGHNT and YYREEE (reference sequence). The length of the CDR3 is 16 residues. The junction had 6 bases not matched to a gene; V was cut back by 4 bases and J by 1 base. The CDR3 sequence is CASSGRGTSGQETQYF. The DNA for the CDR3 is TGTGCCAGCAGCGGACGCGGGACTAGCGGCCAAGAGACCCAGTACTTC.

This chain connects TRBV3-1 (or the pseudogene TRBV3-2) to TRBJ2-2, with D tentatively TRBD1 (5 bases). Looked up from germline, CDR1 is LGHDT and CDR2 is YNNKEL (reference sequence). The CDR3 contains 15 residues. Trimming removed 0 bases from V and 4 bases from J, with 9 bases in between. The CDR3 nucleotides are TGTGCCAGCAGCCAAGATCAGGGCAGCACCGGGGAGCTGTTTTTT. This gives the protein CASSQDQGSTGELFF.

The rearrangement joins TRBV11-3 to TRBJ2-7, with unresolved D. Deletions cut 5 bases from V and 2 bases from J, with 10 bases between. The CDR3 loop spans 13 amino acids. In germline, CDR1 is SGHNT, CDR2 YENEEA. CDR3 protein: CASSVQVAYEQYF. CDR3 nucleotide sequence: TGTGCCAGCAGCGTCCAGGTAGCCTACGAGCAGTACTTC.